This T cell receptor (beta chain) was identified in a study of monozygotic twins with inflammatory bowel disease. Findings and caveats of the study: Healthy co-twins, by inverse Simpson, had higher TCRbeta diversity than their siblings with IBD.

Total RNA amounting to approximately 3,500 ng went into each TCR library. Generation of cDNA took place in eight separate reactions per sample. UMIs containing a 6-nucleotide sample barcode were added via template switching. TCRdb re-called the 5' RACE reads and gives one entry per CDR3 protein, without DNA. This table holds 350,000 to 550,000 distinct CDR3 sequences. As concerns this clonotype: What it binds is unknown.

Material for sequencing was blood. The receptor's source is a human donor with ulcerative colitis or Crohn's disease, or a healthy co-twin of an affected twin (not recorded which).

The CDR3 reads CASRITQETQYF. This chain links TRBV6-6 with TRBJ2-5. CDR1 MNHNY and CDR2 SVGAGI come from the germline V gene (reference sequence). The CDR3 contains 12 residues.